The rows below give T cell receptor beta chains drawn from one sample of a study of T cells in Graves' hyperthyroidism and ophthalmopathy. TCRdb reprocessed the multiplex PCR reads with MiXCR, giving one entry per CDR3 protein. The repertoire holds 600,000 or so distinct CDR3 sequences, with 11% to 15% as singletons. Sequenced: blood. The receptor source for this set is a woman under 30 with Graves' ophthalmopathy. CDR3s include the opening cysteine and the closing phenylalanine or tryptophan. Fields, in order: V gene, D gene, J gene, clone size, CDR3 protein, CDR3 DNA. D genes are given only for firm matches. Clone size, where shown, is once, few, many, or a class for clones that have expanded.

>TRBV20-1|-|TRBJ2-2|many
CSASQPVSGNTGELFF
TGCAGTGCTTCCCAGCCGGTATCAGGAAACACCGGGGAGCTGTTTTTT
>TRBV2|-|TRBJ2-3|many
CASSEDLWTAGSTDTQYF
TGTGCCAGCAGTGAAGATCTATGGACTGCGGGTAGCACAGATACGCAGTATTTT
>TRBV6-2/TRBV6-3|TRBD2|TRBJ2-3|once
CASSYSGTSGTTSTDTQYF
TGTGCCAGCAGTTACTCCGGGACTAGCGGGACTACAAGCACAGATACGCAGTATTTT
>TRBV30|-|TRBJ1-5|few
CAWSPNLGQVRFNQPQHF
TGTGCCTGGAGCCCAAACTTAGGGCAGGTCCGCTTCAATCAGCCCCAGCATTTT
>TRBV20-1|-|TRBJ1-1|many
CSAGTSGSPNEAFF
TGCAGTGCCGGCACGTCCGGGAGCCCAAATGAAGCTTTCTTT
>TRBV7-9|-|TRBJ2-3|-
CASSPGLLTGSHTDTQYF
TGTGCCAGCAGCCCAGGGTTATTAACAGGGTCCCACACAGATACGCAGTATTTT
>TRBV20-1|-|TRBJ1-1|many
CSARKVMNTEAFF
TGCAGTGCTAGAAAGGTTATGAACACTGAAGCTTTCTTT
>TRBV20-1|-|TRBJ2-1|many
CSARERIIRNNEQFF
TGCAGTGCTAGAGAGCGGATTATTAGGAACAATGAGCAGTTCTTC
>TRBV19|TRBD2|TRBJ2-7|-
CASSIWSSGTYEQYF
TGTGCCAGTAGTATATGGTCTAGCGGCACCTACGAGCAGTACTTC
>TRBV20-1|TRBD1|TRBJ2-7|-
CSARHPGTGGYNEQYF
TGCAGTGCTCGACATCCCGGGACAGGGGGCTACAACGAGCAGTACTTC
>TRBV4-3|-|TRBJ1-5|-
CASSHLTDQPQHF
TGCGCCAGCAGCCACTTAACAGATCAGCCCCAGCATTTT
>TRBV3-1|-|TRBJ1-2|many
CASSQVKEYGYTF
TGTGCCAGCAGCCAAGTGAAGGAGTATGGCTACACCTTC
>TRBV7-2|-|TRBJ2-7|many
CASSLVEGRYEQYF
TGTGCCAGCAGCTTAGTAGAGGGACGCTACGAGCAGTACTTC
>TRBV12-3/TRBV12-4|TRBD2|TRBJ2-3|many
CASSLGGRADTQYF
TGTGCCAGCAGTTTGGGAGGGAGGGCAGATACGCAGTATTTT
>TRBV28|TRBD2|TRBJ2-1|many
CASSRTSGSSYNEQFF
TGTGCCAGCAGCCGGACTAGCGGGAGTTCCTACAATGAGCAGTTCTTC
>TRBV27|-|TRBJ2-7|many
CASRDLSGSSYEQYF
TGTGCCAGCAGAGACCTTAGCGGAAGCTCCTACGAGCAGTACTTC